The source of this T cell receptor (beta chain) is a study of memory CD4+ T cells and cytomegalovirus serostatus. Single viable CD3+CD4+CD8-CD45RO+ cells were sorted as the memory CD4+ T cells. The study, taken as a whole, reports: Suggested: most of the CMV-linked TCR signature lies in CD4+ memory cells. CD4+ memory repertoires contained about two fifths of the 164 reported CMV TCRbeta sequences. A US-trained random forest predicted CMV serostatus with median AUC around 0.9.

Points on this clone: What it binds is unknown.

Germline V gene lookup returns CDR1 SGHDN and CDR2 FVKESK. The CDR3 sequence is 15 residues long. V gave up 4 bases and J gave up 6 bases, with 19 bases separating them. The protocol was immunoSEQ multiplex PCR, while the TCRdb copy is restricted to in-frame clones and leaves out a portion. The sample contains under 100,000 clones, less than 90% of which appear only once. The specimen was memory CD4+ T cells from blood. This clonotype was obtained from an adult in good health and CMV-seronegative. The chain carries TRBV14 and TRBJ2-7; D possibly corresponds to TRBD1 (6 bases). DNA for the CDR3: TGTGCCAGCAGCCCCACCGGGCAGGGGTGGGTCGAGCAGTACTTC. It encodes CASSPTGQGWVEQYF. The complete variable domain, with remaining parts taken from reference TRBV14 and TRBJ2-7, reads EAGVTQFPSHSVIEKGQTVTLRCDPISGHDNLYWYRRVMGKEIKFLLHFVKESKQDESGMPNNRFLAERTGGTYSTLKVQPAELEDSGVYFCASSPTGQGWVEQYFGPGTRLTVT.